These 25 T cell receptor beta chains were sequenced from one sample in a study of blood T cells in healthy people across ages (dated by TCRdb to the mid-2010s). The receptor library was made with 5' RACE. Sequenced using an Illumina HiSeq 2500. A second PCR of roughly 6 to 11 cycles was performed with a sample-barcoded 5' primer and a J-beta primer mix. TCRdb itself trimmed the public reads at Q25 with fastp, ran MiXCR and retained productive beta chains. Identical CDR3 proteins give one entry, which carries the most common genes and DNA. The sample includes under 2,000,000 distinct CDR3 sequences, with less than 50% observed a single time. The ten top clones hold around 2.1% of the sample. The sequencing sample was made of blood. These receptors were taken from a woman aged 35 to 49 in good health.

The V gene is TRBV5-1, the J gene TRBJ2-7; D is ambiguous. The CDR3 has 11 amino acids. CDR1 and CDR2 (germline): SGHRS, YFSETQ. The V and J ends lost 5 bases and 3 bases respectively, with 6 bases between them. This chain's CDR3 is CASSKNYEQYF. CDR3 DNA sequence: TGCGCCAGCAGTAAGAACTACGAGCAGTACTTC.

The CDR3 DNA reads as TGCAGTGCTGGGAACGACAGGCGCCAAGAGACCCAGTACTTC. It yields the protein CSAGNDRRQETQYF. The genes are TRBV20-1 and TRBJ2-4; tentatively, D is TRBD1 (6 bases). Judging by the DNA end, TRBJ2-5 fits better; the J call may be wrong. Germline CDR1 DFQATT, CDR2 SNEGSKA (reference sequence). The CDR3 spans 14 residues.

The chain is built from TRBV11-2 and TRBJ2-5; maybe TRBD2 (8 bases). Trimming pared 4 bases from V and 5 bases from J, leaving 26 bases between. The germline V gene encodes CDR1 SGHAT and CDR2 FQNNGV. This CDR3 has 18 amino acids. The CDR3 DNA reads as TGTGCCAGCAGCTCACCTTGGGAGGGGGCGGGGGGAGTTGAGACCCAGTACTTC. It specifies CASSSPWEGAGGVETQYF.

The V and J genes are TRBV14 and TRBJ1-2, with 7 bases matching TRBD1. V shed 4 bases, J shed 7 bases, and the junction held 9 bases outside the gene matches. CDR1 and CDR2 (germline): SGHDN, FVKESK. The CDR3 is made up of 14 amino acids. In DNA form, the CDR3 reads TGTGCCAGCAGCCCTGGGACAGTCATTTCTGGCTACACCTTC. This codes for CASSPGTVISGYTF.

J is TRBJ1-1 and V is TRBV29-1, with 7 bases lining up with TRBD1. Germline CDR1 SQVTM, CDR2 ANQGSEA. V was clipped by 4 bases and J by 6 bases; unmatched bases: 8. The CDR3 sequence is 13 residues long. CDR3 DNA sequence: TGCAGCGTTGGTCACAGGGGAGTTGCTGAAGCTTTCTTT. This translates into CSVGHRGVAEAFF.

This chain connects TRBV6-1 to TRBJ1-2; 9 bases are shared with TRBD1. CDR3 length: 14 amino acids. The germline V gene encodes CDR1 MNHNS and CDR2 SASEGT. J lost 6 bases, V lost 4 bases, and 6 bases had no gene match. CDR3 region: CASSGLQGADGYTF. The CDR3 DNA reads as TGTGCCAGCAGTGGCCTACAGGGGGCGGATGGCTACACCTTC.

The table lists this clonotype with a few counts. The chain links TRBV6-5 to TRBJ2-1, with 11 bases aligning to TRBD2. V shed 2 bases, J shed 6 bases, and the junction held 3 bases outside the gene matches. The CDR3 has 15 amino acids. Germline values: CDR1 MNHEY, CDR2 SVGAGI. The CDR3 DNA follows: TGTGCCAGCAGTTACCTAGCGGGGGGTGGCAATGAGCAGTTCTTC. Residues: CASSYLAGGGNEQFF.

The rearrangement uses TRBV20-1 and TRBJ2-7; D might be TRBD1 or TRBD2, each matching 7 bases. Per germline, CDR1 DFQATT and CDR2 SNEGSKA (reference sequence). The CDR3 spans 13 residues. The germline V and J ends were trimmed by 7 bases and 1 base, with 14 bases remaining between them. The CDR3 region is CSVSQGGSYEQYF. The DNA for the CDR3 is TGCAGTGTCAGTCAGGGGGGGTCCTACGAGCAGTACTTC.

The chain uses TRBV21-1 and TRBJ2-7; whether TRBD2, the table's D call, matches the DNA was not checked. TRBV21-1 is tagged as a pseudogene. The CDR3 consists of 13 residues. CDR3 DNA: TGTGCCAGCACATCCGGGACTAGCGACGAGCAGTACTTC. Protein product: CASTSGTSDEQYF.

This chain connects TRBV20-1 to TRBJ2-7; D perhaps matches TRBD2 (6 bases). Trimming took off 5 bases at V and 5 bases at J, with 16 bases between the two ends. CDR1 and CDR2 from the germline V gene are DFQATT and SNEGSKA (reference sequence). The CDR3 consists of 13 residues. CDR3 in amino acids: CSAPREGRNEQYF. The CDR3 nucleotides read TGCAGTGCTCCCCGAGAAGGGAGGAACGAGCAGTACTTC.

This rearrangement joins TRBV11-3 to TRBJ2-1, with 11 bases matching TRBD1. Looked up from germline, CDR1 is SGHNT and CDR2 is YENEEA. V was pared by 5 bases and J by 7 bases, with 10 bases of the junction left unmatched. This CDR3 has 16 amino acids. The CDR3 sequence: CASSPSGQGAGNEQFF. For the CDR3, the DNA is TGTGCCAGCAGCCCCTCCGGACAGGGGGCGGGGAATGAGCAGTTCTTC.

Here the CDR3 DNA reads TGTGCCAGCAGCCCGACCTTATCCGATAGGGAGCAGTACTTC. It codes for CASSPTLSDREQYF. This chain links TRBV4-2 with TRBJ2-7, with D unresolved. The CDR3 spans 14 residues. V dropped 4 bases and J dropped 7 bases, with 17 bases sitting between them. Looked up from germline, CDR1 is LGHNA and CDR2 is YNFKEQ.

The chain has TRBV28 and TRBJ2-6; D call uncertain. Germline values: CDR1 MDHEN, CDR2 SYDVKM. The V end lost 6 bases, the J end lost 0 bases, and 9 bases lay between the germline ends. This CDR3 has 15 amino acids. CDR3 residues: CASRDPPSGANVLTF. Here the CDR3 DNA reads TGTGCCAGCAGGGACCCCCCCTCTGGGGCCAACGTCCTGACTTTC.

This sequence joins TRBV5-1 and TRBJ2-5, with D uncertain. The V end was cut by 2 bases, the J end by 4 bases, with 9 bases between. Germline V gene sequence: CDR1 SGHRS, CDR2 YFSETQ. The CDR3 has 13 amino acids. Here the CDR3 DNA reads TGCGCCAGCAGCTTATCCGCGGCAGAGACCCAGTACTTC. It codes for CASSLSAAETQYF.

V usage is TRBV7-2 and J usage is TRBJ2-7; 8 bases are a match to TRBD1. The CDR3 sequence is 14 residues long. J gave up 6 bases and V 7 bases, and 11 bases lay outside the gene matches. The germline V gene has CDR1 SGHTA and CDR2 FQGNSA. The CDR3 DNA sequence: TGTGCCAGCATCATCTCCAGGGGGCGCTCCGAGCAGTACTTC. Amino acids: CASIISRGRSEQYF.

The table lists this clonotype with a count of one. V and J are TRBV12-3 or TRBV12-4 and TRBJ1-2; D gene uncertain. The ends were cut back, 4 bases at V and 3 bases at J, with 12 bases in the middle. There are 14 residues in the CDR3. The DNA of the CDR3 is TGTGCCAGCAGTTCCCCCGGTGCCGACTATGGCTACACCTTC. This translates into CASSSPGADYGYTF.

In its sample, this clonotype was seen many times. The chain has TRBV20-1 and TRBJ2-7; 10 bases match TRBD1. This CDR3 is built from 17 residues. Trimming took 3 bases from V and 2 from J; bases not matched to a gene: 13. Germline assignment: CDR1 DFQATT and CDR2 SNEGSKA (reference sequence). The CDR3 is CSASRDPGDRGTYEQYF. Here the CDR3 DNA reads TGCAGTGCTAGCCGGGATCCCGGGGACAGGGGAACCTACGAGCAGTACTTC.

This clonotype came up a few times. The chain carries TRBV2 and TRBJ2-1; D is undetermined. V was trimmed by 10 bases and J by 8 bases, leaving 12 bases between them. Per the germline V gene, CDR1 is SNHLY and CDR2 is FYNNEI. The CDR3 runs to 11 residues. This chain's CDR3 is CATWILHEQFF. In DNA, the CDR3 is TGTGCCACATGGATTCTTCATGAGCAGTTCTTC.

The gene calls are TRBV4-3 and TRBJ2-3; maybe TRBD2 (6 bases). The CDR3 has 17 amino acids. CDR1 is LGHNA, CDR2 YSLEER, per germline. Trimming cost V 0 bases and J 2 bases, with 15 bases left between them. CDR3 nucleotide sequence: TGCGCCAGCAGCCAAGATACCCAGCGGGTAGTCACAGATACGCAGTATTTT. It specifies CASSQDTQRVVTDTQYF.

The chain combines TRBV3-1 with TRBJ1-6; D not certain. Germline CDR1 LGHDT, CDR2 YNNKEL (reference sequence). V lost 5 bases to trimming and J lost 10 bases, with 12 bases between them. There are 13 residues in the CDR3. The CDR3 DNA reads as TGTGCCAGCAGCTACGACACCTCCTCACCCCTCCACTTT. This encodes CASSYDTSSPLHF. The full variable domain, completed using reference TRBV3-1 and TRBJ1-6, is DTAVSQTPKYLVTQMGNDKSIKCEQNLGHDTMYWYKQDSKKFLKIMFSYNNKELIINETVPNRFSPKSPDKAHLNLHINSLELGDSAVYFCASSYDTSSPLHFGNGTRLTVT.

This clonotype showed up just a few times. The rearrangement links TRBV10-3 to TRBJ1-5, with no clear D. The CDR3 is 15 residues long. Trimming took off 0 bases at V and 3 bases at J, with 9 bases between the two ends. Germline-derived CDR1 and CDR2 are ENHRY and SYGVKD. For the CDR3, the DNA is TGTGCCATCAGTGAGTCGGCAGATAACAATCAGCCCCAGCATTTT. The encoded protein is CAISESADNNQPQHF.

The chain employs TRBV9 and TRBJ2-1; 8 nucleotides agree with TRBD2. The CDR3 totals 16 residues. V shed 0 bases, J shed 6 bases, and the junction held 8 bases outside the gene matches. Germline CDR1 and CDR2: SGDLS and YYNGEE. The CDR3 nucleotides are TGTGCCAGCAGCGTAGCTTTCAGCGGGGGTATCAATGAGCAGTTCTTC. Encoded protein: CASSVAFSGGINEQFF.

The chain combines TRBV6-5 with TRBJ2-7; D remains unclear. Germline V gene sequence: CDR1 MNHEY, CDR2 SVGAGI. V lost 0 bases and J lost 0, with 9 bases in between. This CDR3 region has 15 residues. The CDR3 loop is CASSYSSLPSYEQYF. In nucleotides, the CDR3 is TGTGCCAGCAGTTACTCGAGTCTGCCCTCCTACGAGCAGTACTTC.

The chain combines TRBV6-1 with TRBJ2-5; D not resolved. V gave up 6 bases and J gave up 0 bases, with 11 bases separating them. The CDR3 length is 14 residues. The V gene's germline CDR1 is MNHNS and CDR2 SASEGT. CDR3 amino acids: CASSDRLYQETQYF. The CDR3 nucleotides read TGTGCCAGCAGCGACCGATTGTACCAAGAGACCCAGTACTTC.

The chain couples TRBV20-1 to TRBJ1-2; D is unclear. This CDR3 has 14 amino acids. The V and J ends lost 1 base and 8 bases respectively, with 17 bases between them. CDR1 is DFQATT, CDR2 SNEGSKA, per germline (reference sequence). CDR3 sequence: CSARVGPARRGYTF. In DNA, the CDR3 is TGCAGTGCTAGAGTAGGGCCAGCCCGACGCGGCTACACCTTC.